The sequence of this T cell receptor beta chain was determined in a study of response to subunit inactivated influenza vaccine. Using its own MiXCR run on the RT-PCR reads, TCRdb lists one record per CDR3 protein. The sample carries about 170,000 distinct CDR3 sequences, 12% recorded once. CDR1 and CDR2 from the germline V gene are MGHDK and SYGVNS. V was shortened by 5 bases and J by 2 bases, with 10 bases between the two germline ends. This CDR3 spans 14 amino acids. Study results and caveats: Only a handful of new T cells, the authors suggested, are recruited with each seasonal influenza vaccination.

This clonotype appeared a few times. Its target is unknown. The same sample was also studied in work on T cells expressing NK-cell markers. According to that study: Scientists made TCR beta cDNA using 5'RACE template switching with UMIs.

The chain links TRBV25-1 to TRBJ2-1, with D hard to call. This receptor was taken from a man over 45 who received an inactivated influenza vaccine. Sequences were derived from CD8+ T cells sorted from PBMCs, sampled 12 days after vaccination. The CDR3 region has the DNA TGTGCCAGCAGTTATTCGGGTCCCTACAATGAGCAGTTCTTC. Protein sequence: CASSYSGPYNEQFF.